One sample yielded the 12 T cell receptor beta chains listed below, sequenced in a study of T cell repertoires in cytomegalovirus infection. TCRdb redid the calling of the reads with MiXCR, one entry per CDR3 protein. The table has 170,000 or so distinct CDR3 sequences, roughly 14% seen once. The sequenced sample was PBMCs. The receptors were sampled from a human donor in good health (CMV status not recorded). Some clones in this sample may be carry-over from other donors' samples.

At least ten counts were recorded for this clonotype. The chain links TRBV6-2 or TRBV6-3 to TRBJ2-6, with 7 bases aligning to TRBD1. V shed 7 bases and J 2 bases; nucleotides not matched to a gene: 5. Germline CDR1 and CDR2: MNHEY and SVGEGT. The CDR3 contains 15 residues. The CDR3 coding sequence is TGTGCCAGCACCGATGACAGGGCTGGGGCCAACGTCCTGACTTTC. Amino acids: CASTDDRAGANVLTF.

The V call is TRBV14, the J call TRBJ1-6; TRBD1 agrees at 8 bases. Germline-derived CDR1 and CDR2 are SGHDN and FVKESK. There are 13 residues in the CDR3. The J segment lost 11 bases and the V segment lost 6 bases, leaving 6 bases of the junction unmatched. CDR3 coding DNA: TGTGCCAGCAGTCGGGGACAGGTTACACCCCTCCACTTT. It is translated as CASSRGQVTPLHF.

Ten or more counts support this clonotype. The chain has TRBV28 and TRBJ1-5, with a weak D call TRBD1 (5 bases). V was clipped by 7 bases and J by 2 bases, with 18 bases between them. This CDR3 spans 16 amino acids. CDR1 and CDR2 from the germline V gene are MDHEN and SYDVKM. The CDR3 coding sequence is TGTGCCAGCACCGAGGTGAGGGGAATGGGCAATCAGCCCCAGCATTTT. It is translated as CASTEVRGMGNQPQHF.

This clonotype was counted at least ten times. The genes are TRBV6-6 and TRBJ1-2; 7 positions match TRBD1. The germline gives CDR1 MNHNY, CDR2 SVGAGI (reference sequence). The CDR3 contains 16 residues. With V trimmed by 5 bases and J by 8 bases, 17 bases remained unmatched. CDR3 sequence reads: CASSPLEKGAPKGYTF. CDR3 bases: TGTGCCAGCAGTCCCCTTGAAAAGGGGGCGCCGAAGGGCTACACCTTC.

There are many counts of this clonotype. The gene calls are TRBV7-9 and TRBJ2-7; 8 nucleotides agree with TRBD2. The J segment lost 7 bases and the V segment lost 1 base, leaving 6 bases of the junction unmatched. Germline CDR1 and CDR2: SEHNR and FQNEAQ (reference sequence). This CDR3 has 14 amino acids. CDR3: CASSLERESWEQYF. In DNA, the CDR3 is TGTGCCAGCAGCTTAGAGCGGGAGTCTTGGGAGCAGTACTTC. Drawing the rest from reference TRBV7-9 and TRBJ2-7, the complete variable domain is DTGVSQNPRHKITKRGQNVTFRCDPISEHNRLYWYRQTLGQGPEFLTYFQNEAQLEKSRLLSDRFSAERPKGSFSTLEIQRTEQGDSAMYLCASSLERESWEQYFGPGTRLTVT.

This clonotype was observed many times. The J gene is TRBJ2-2, the V gene TRBV7-2; D is ambiguous. V gave up 3 bases and J gave up 1 base, with 6 bases separating them. CDR3 length: 14 residues. Germline loops: CDR1 SGHTA, CDR2 FQGNSA. The CDR3 region has the DNA TGTGCCAGCAGCTTCGGTTTGAACACCGGGGAGCTGTTTTTT. It encodes CASSFGLNTGELFF.

The genes are TRBV20-1 and TRBJ2-7, with D uncertain. The CDR3 has 14 residues. V shed 5 bases and J shed 0 bases, with 14 bases lying between them. The V gene's germline CDR1 is DFQATT and CDR2 SNEGSKA (reference sequence). The CDR3 loop reads CSAFEGPVSYEQYF. Here the CDR3 DNA reads TGCAGTGCTTTCGAAGGGCCCGTCTCCTACGAGCAGTACTTC.

This clonotype has a handful of counts. The chain joins TRBV29-1 to TRBJ2-7; 12 positions agree with TRBD2. The trim removed 2 bases at V and 9 bases at J, leaving 2 bases unmatched. CDR1 SQVTM and CDR2 ANQGSEA come from the germline V gene. The CDR3 is 12 amino acids. The CDR3 DNA follows: TGCAGCGTTGAACTAGCGGGAGGGCGGCAGTACTTC. This gives the protein CSVELAGGRQYF.

This clonotype was recorded many times. This chain links TRBV7-3 with TRBJ2-3; D may be TRBD1 (6 bases). Germline assignment: CDR1 SGHTA and CDR2 FQGTGA. The CDR3 has 15 residues. The V end lost 2 bases, the J end lost 0 bases, and 9 bases lay between the germline ends. The CDR3 region is CASSLGDKSTDTQYF. The CDR3 region has the DNA TGTGCCAGCAGCTTAGGGGACAAGAGCACAGATACGCAGTATTTT.

At least ten counts were recorded for this clonotype. The gene calls are TRBV12-3 or TRBV12-4 and TRBJ1-5; D is uncertain. The CDR3 totals 19 residues. Between the trimmed V and J ends, which lost 0 bases and 2 bases, there was a span of 20 bases. CDR3 loop: CASSLAALLGRTRNQPQHF. The CDR3 region has the DNA TGTGCCAGCAGTTTAGCGGCGTTATTGGGCAGGACGCGCAATCAGCCCCAGCATTTT.

As concerns this clonotype: The junction departs from germline at one end; a sequencing error may be responsible. The chain uses TRBV3-1 and TRBJ2-7; D is tentatively TRBD1 or TRBD2 (5 bases each). This CDR3 has 13 residues. Looked up from germline, CDR1 is LGHDT and CDR2 is YNNKEL (reference sequence). The CDR3 DNA follows: TGTGCCAGCAGCCAAGAGGGGACCGCCGAGCAGCACTTC. Amino acids: CASSQEGTAEQHF.

This clonotype was observed a handful of times. V and J are TRBV5-4 and TRBJ1-6, with D tentatively TRBD1 (5 bases). The length of the CDR3 is 17 residues. Germline loops: CDR1 SGHNT, CDR2 YYREEE (reference sequence). The V end was cut by 1 base, the J end by 0 bases, with 11 bases between. The CDR3 loop reads CASSLIGGSSYNSPLHF. DNA of the CDR3: TGTGCCAGCAGCTTGATTGGGGGGAGCTCCTATAATTCACCCCTCCACTTT.